A single sample is the source of the 17 T cell receptor beta chains below, sequenced in a study of blood T cells in healthy people across ages. Then a second PCR, running roughly 6 to 11 cycles, was carried out with a sample-barcoded 5' primer and a J-beta primer mix. TCRdb passed the 5' RACE reads through MiXCR, listing each CDR3 protein once. The sample consists of approximately 1,700,000 distinct CDR3 sequences, about two fifths of them appearing once. Sequences were obtained from blood. The receptors stem from a human donor in good health.

The V call is TRBV12-3 or TRBV12-4, the J call TRBJ1-4, with a possible D match to TRBD1 (6 bases). This CDR3 spans 15 amino acids. Trimming stripped 5 bases from V and 3 bases from J, with 13 bases between. The CDR3 spells CASSPDGTSNEKLFF. The CDR3 DNA sequence: TGTGCCAGCAGTCCCGACGGGACATCTAATGAAAAACTGTTTTTT.

This clonotype was found a few times. CDR3 coding DNA: TGTGCCAGCAGTTCCGGGGCTCTAGCAGATACGCAGTATTTT. Its translation: CASSSGALADTQYF. The chain employs TRBV27 and TRBJ2-3; D is possibly TRBD1 or TRBD2 (5 bases each). CDR1 and CDR2 (germline): MNHEY, SMNVEV (reference sequence). This CDR3 is built from 14 residues. Between the trimmed V and J ends, which lost 4 bases and 4 bases, there was a span of 12 bases.

The V call is TRBV11-2, the J call TRBJ1-5, with a tentative D call TRBD1 (6 bases). The CDR3 totals 18 residues. Germline loops: CDR1 SGHAT, CDR2 FQNNGV. With 3 bases removed from V and 7 bases from J, the gap between germline ends came to 25 bases. CDR3 in amino acids: CASSLGRGRRQADQPQHF. The CDR3 DNA reads TGTGCCAGCAGCTTGGGCAGGGGTAGGCGACAGGCGGACCAGCCCCAGCATTTT.

V usage is TRBV4-1 and J usage is TRBJ1-1, with TRBD1 matching 7 bases. The CDR3 is made up of 15 amino acids. Trimming at V came to 2 bases and at J to 4 bases, leaving 7 bases not matched to a gene. CDR1 and CDR2 (germline): MGHRA, YSYEKL. The CDR3 sequence: CASSQSDRAGTEAFF. The CDR3 DNA reads TGCGCCAGCAGCCAATCCGACAGGGCGGGCACTGAAGCTTTCTTT.

This clonotype came up many times. The chain couples TRBV7-9 to TRBJ1-4; D is uncertain. Germline V gene lookup returns CDR1 SEHNR and CDR2 FQNEAQ (reference sequence). This CDR3 spans 17 amino acids. V lost 5 bases and J 7 bases, leaving 23 bases between the germline ends. CDR3 DNA sequence: TGTGCCAGCAGCCCTACTCCTTTTGGAAACGTCGGTGAAAAACTGTTTTTT. Translation gives CASSPTPFGNVGEKLFF.

This clonotype was counted ten times or more. This chain joins TRBV7-3 and TRBJ1-1, with 7 bases lining up with TRBD1. The CDR3 sequence is 13 residues long. CDR1 SGHTA and CDR2 FQGTGA come from the germline V gene. Germline trimming cut 4 bases from V and 3 bases from J; bases unmatched to any gene: 2. The CDR3 protein is CASSSTGYTEAFF. The DNA of the CDR3 is TGTGCCAGCAGCTCGACAGGGTACACTGAAGCTTTCTTT.

The rearrangement joins TRBV4-2 to TRBJ1-5, with D uncertain. Germline values: CDR1 LGHNA, CDR2 YNFKEQ. V lost 0 bases, J lost 4 bases, and 10 bases lay in between. This CDR3 region has 15 residues. The CDR3 region is CASSQEWRGNQPQHF. CDR3 sequence (DNA): TGTGCCAGCAGCCAAGAGTGGCGGGGAAATCAGCCCCAGCATTTT.

In its sample, this clonotype was seen a few times. This chain joins TRBV27 and TRBJ2-7, with D unclear. Trimming took off 2 bases at V and 1 base at J, with 9 bases between the two ends. This CDR3 is 14 amino acids long. Germline V CDR1 and CDR2: MNHEY, SMNVEV (reference sequence). The DNA of the CDR3 is TGTGCCAGCAGTTTACGGCACGATTCCTACGAGCAGTACTTC. It is translated as CASSLRHDSYEQYF.

This clonotype was counted a few times. The chain couples TRBV12-3 or TRBV12-4 to TRBJ1-5; unclear D gene. Trimming left V 7 bases short and J 3 bases short, with 7 bases between. The length of the CDR3 is 12 residues. CDR3 sequence (DNA): TGTGCCAGCAACCAGGACAATCAGCCCCAGCATTTT. Protein sequence: CASNQDNQPQHF.

This CDR3 is CASRNSGGTDTQYF. The CDR3 bases are TGTGCCAGCAGGAACAGCGGGGGGACAGATACGCAGTATTTT. The chain joins TRBV11-2 to TRBJ2-3, with TRBD2 matching 9 bases. V shed 6 bases, J shed 3 bases, and the junction held 4 bases outside the gene matches. The CDR3 has 14 residues. The germline CDR1 and CDR2 sequences are SGHAT and FQNNGV. The full variable domain, completed using reference TRBV11-2 and TRBJ2-3, is EAGVAQSPRYKIIEKRQSVAFWCNPISGHATLYWYQQILGQGPKLLIQFQNNGVVDDSQLPKDRFSAERLKGVDSTLKIQPAKLEDSAVYLCASRNSGGTDTQYFGPGTRLTVL.

In its sample, this clonotype was seen a few times. The chain carries TRBV29-1 and TRBJ1-1; weak D call: TRBD1 (6 bases). CDR1 SQVTM and CDR2 ANQGSEA come from the germline V gene. The CDR3 runs to 14 residues. V lost 1 base and J lost 1, with 10 bases in between. CDR3 nucleotide sequence: TGCAGCGTTGAAGGGTCGACAGGGAACACTGAAGCTTTCTTT. Translated, it gives CSVEGSTGNTEAFF.

The V gene is TRBV2, the J gene TRBJ1-2, with D possibly TRBD1 on 5 matching bases. Germline V lookup: CDR1 SNHLY, CDR2 FYNNEI. V gave up 3 bases and J gave up 4 bases, with 24 bases separating them. The length of the CDR3 is 18 residues. CDR3 sequence: CASSDNRQRTRRFYGYTF. In nucleotides, the CDR3 is TGTGCCAGCAGTGATAACCGGCAGAGGACAAGGAGATTCTATGGCTACACCTTC.

J is TRBJ1-2 and V is TRBV7-2, with D perhaps TRBD1 (6 bases). In germline, CDR1 is SGHTA, CDR2 FQGNSA. The V end was cut by 5 bases, the J end by 8 bases, with 21 bases between. The CDR3 consists of 15 residues. Written as DNA, the CDR3 is TGTGCCAGCAGCCCCAGGGGTGTGCAGGGAGGCGGCTACACCTTC. Its translation: CASSPRGVQGGGYTF. Based on the CDR3 plus reference TRBV7-2 and TRBJ1-2, the full variable domain is GAGVSQSPSNKVTEKGKDVELRCDPISGHTALYWYRQSLGQGLEFLIYFQGNSAPDKSGLPSDRFSAERTGGSVSTLTIQRTQQEDSAVYLCASSPRGVQGGGYTFGSGTRLTVV.

In this sample, this clonotype turned up a few times. The genes are TRBV25-1 and TRBJ2-7; D is undetermined. Trimming cost V 0 bases and J 3 bases, with 9 bases left between them. The CDR3 spans 14 residues. Germline CDR1 reads MGHDK; CDR2 reads SYGVNS. The CDR3 nucleotides are TGTGCCAGCAGTGAATATTACGGGCGCTACGAGCAGTACTTC. Its translation is CASSEYYGRYEQYF.

This clonotype has a handful of counts. The genes are TRBV5-1 and TRBJ1-2, with 7 bases that match TRBD1. V gave up 2 bases and J gave up 8 bases; unmatched junction bases: 15. The CDR3 contains 16 residues. Germline assignment: CDR1 SGHRS and CDR2 YFSETQ. Here the CDR3 DNA reads TGCGCCAGCAGCTTATTCCGCCGACAGGGACGTCAGGGCTACACCTTC. It specifies CASSLFRRQGRQGYTF.

This clonotype was found a few times. V is TRBV7-9 and J is TRBJ2-1, with D possibly called TRBD1 or TRBD2 (5 bases each). CDR3 size: 17 residues. Per germline, CDR1 SEHNR and CDR2 FQNEAQ (reference sequence). V was clipped by 5 bases and J by 4 bases, with 21 bases between them. CDR3 amino acids: CASSPQATGTAYNEQFF. The CDR3 DNA reads TGTGCCAGCAGCCCCCAGGCGACCGGGACGGCTTACAATGAGCAGTTCTTC.

The gene calls are TRBV29-1 and TRBJ1-2, with 9 nucleotides matching TRBD1. Germline loops: CDR1 SQVTM, CDR2 ANQGSEA. The CDR3 extends over 13 amino acids. J was trimmed by 7 bases and V by 7 bases; bases with no gene match: 10. The CDR3 is CSASTGTGFGYTF. CDR3 DNA sequence: TGCAGCGCGTCGACCGGGACAGGGTTTGGCTACACCTTC.